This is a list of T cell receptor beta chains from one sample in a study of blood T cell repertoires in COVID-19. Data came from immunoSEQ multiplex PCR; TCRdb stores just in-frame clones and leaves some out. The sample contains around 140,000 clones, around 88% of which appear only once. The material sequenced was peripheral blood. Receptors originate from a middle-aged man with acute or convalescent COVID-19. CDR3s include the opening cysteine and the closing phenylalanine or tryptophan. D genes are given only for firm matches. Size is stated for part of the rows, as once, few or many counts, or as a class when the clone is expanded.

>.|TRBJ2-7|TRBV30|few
TGTGCCTGCCTCCTTGGCCCCTACGAGCAGTACTTC
CACLLGPYEQYF
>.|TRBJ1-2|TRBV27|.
TGTGCCAGCAGCTTAGACCTCAGGGACTATTATGGCTACACCTTC
CASSLDLRDYYGYTF
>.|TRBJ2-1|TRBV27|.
TGTGCCAGCAGTTTTGTTGGCCAGGAAACAGGATATTTAGGTGGGCAGTTCTTC
CASSFVGQETGYLGGQFF
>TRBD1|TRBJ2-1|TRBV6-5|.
TGTGCCAGCAGTCCCCTCGGACAGGGACCGGCCGAGCAGTTCTTC
CASSPLGQGPAEQFF
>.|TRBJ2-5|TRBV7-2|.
TGTGCCAGCAGCTTAGTACGGGGGAGGCAAGAGACCCAGTACTTC
CASSLVRGRQETQYF
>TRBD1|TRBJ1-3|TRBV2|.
TGTGCCAGCAGTGGGACGACAGGGGCTGGAAACACCATATATTTT
CASSGTTGAGNTIYF
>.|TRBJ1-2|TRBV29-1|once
TGCAGCGCCACAATGTCTCCCGTCGGGGATGGCTACACCTTC
CSATMSPVGDGYTF
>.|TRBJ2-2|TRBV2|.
TGTGCCAGCAGTGAATATGGCAGGGTAGGAGGGGAGCTGTTTTTT
CASSEYGRVGGELFF
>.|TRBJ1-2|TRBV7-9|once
TGTGCCAGCAGTAGAGGCGGGGAGTATGGCTACACCTTC
CASSRGGEYGYTF
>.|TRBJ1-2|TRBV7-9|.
TGTGCCAGCAACGAGGCGGTGCTCCTGTATGGCTACACCTTC
CASNEAVLLYGYTF
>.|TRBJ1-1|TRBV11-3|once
TGTGCCAGCAGTCTCGGCGGTCCAGGGGCCGAAGCTTTCTTT
CASSLGGPGAEAFF
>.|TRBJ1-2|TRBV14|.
TGTGCCAGCAGCCAAGCAAACTATGGCTACACCTTC
CASSQANYGYTF
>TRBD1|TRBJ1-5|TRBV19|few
TGTGCCAGTAGTATTACAGGGGACGGTCAGCCCCAGCATTTT
CASSITGDGQPQHF
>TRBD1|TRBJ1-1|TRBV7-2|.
TGTGCCAGCAGCGTACAGGGGGCGGTGAACACTGAAGCTTTCTTT
CASSVQGAVNTEAFF
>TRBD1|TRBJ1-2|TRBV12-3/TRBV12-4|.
TGTGCCAGCGCCCAGGGGGATGGCTACACCTTC
CASAQGDGYTF
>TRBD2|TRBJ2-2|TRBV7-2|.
TGTGCCAGCAGCTTAGTAAGGGGGACTAGGGGGACCGGGGAGCTGTTTTTT
CASSLVRGTRGTGELFF
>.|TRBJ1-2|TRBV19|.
TGTGCCAGTAGTACGGGACACACCACCAACTATGGCTACACCTTC
CASSTGHTTNYGYTF
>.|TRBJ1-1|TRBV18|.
TGTGCCAGCTCACCAGTGAGTAGGGAGGTTGAAGCTTTCTTT
CASSPVSREVEAFF
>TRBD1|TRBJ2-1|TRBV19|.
TGTGCCAGTAGTATAAGTGGGGACAGGGGAAATGGTAACAATGAGCAGTTCTTC
CASSISGDRGNGNNEQFF
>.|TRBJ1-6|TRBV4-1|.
TGCGCCAGCAGCCAAGAGCCAGGGAATTATAATTCACCCCTCCACTTT
CASSQEPGNYNSPLHF
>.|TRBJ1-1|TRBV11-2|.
TGTGCCAGCAGCTTAGAGGGACAAACAGCTTTCTTT
CASSLEGQTAFF
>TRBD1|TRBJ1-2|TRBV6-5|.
TGTGCCAGCAGACTACAGGGGGCTGGGTTCTATGGCTACACCTTC
CASRLQGAGFYGYTF
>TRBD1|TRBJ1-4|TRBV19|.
TGTGCCAGTAGTTTCGGGACAGATGAAAAACTGTTTTTT
CASSFGTDEKLFF